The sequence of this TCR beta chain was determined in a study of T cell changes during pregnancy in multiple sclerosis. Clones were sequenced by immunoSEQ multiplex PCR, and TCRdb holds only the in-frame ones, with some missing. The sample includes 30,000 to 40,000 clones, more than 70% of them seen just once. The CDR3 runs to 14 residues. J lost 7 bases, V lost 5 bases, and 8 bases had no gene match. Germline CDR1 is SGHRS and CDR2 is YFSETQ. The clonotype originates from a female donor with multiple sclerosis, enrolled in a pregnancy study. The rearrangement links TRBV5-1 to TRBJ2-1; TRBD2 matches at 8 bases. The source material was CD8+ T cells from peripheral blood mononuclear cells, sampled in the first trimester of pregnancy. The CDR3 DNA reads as TGCGCCAGCAGGGGGAGCTTAGCGGGGAATGAGCAGTTCTTC. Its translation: CASRGSLAGNEQFF.